A single sample is the source of the 6 T cell receptor beta chains below, sequenced in a study of blood T cells in healthy people across ages. A second PCR, run for roughly 7 to 11 cycles, used a sample-barcoded 5' primer plus a J-beta primer mix. TCRdb reprocessed the 5' RACE reads with MiXCR, giving one entry per CDR3 protein. The data hold about 1.8 million distinct CDR3 sequences, with 40% to 55% observed a single time. Sequencing was done on a sample of blood. The receptors stem from a woman aged 35 to 49 in good health.

This clonotype was counted a single time. Here the CDR3 DNA reads TGCAGCCCCCAGCAGACAGGGGTTGAAAAACTGTTTTTT. Protein: CSPQQTGVEKLFF. J is TRBJ1-4 and V is TRBV20-1; the match to TRBD1 covers 8 bases. Germline V gene lookup returns CDR1 DFQATT and CDR2 SNEGSKA (reference sequence). This CDR3 spans 13 amino acids.

The rearrangement uses TRBV7-3 and TRBJ2-1; no definite D call. Trimming took 5 bases from V and 6 from J, leaving 17 bases between them. The germline CDR1 and CDR2 sequences are SGHTA and FQGTGA. CDR3 length: 15 amino acids. The CDR3 protein is CASSPTPEPGNEQFF. In DNA form, the CDR3 reads TGTGCCAGCAGCCCCACCCCGGAGCCCGGCAATGAGCAGTTCTTC.

The chain carries TRBV6-5 and TRBJ1-5, with unresolved D. Between the trimmed V and J ends, which lost 8 bases and 0 bases, there was a span of 14 bases. CDR3 size: 15 residues. The germline V gene has CDR1 MNHEY and CDR2 SVGAGI. For the CDR3, the DNA is TGTGCCAGCGGGGTTAATCGGTATAGCAATCAGCCCCAGCATTTT. Translating it yields CASGVNRYSNQPQHF.

This clonotype was counted between two and nine times. The V call is TRBV15, the J call TRBJ2-3; 8 bases agree with TRBD1. The J segment lost 3 bases and the V segment lost 0 bases, leaving 14 bases of the junction unmatched. The CDR3 spans 19 residues. Germline values: CDR1 LNHNV, CDR2 YYDKDF (reference sequence). This CDR3 reads CATSRDWGATGAVTDTQYF. CDR3 DNA: TGTGCCACCAGCAGAGATTGGGGGGCGACAGGGGCGGTGACAGATACGCAGTATTTT.

The CDR3 region is CASSLTPGTGPTNEKLFF. DNA of the CDR3: TGCGCCAGCAGCTTAACTCCCGGGACAGGCCCAACTAATGAAAAACTGTTTTTT. The genes are TRBV5-1 and TRBJ1-4; 8 nucleotides match TRBD1. This CDR3 has 18 amino acids. CDR1 is SGHRS and CDR2 is YFSETQ in the germline V gene. V was pared by 2 bases and J by 0 bases, with 9 bases of the junction left unmatched.

V is TRBV6-5 and J is TRBJ2-5; D ambiguous. Trimming removed 2 bases at V and 4 bases at J, with 8 bases between. The germline gives CDR1 MNHEY, CDR2 SVGAGI. The CDR3 spans 13 residues. CDR3 nucleotide sequence: TGTGCCAGCAGTTACCACCTACTAGAGACCCAGTACTTC. Amino acid sequence: CASSYHLLETQYF.